This record concerns one T cell receptor (beta chain) sequence. No cognate antigen has been identified for it. No base quality values were provided; no much bigger clone lies one nucleotide off. TCRbeta CDR3 regions were amplified from genomic DNA by means of the immunoSEQ Assay, a bias-controlled multiplex PCR. As for the authors' bioinformatics: Within the assay, amplification of reference gene primers was used to estimate how many nucleated cells each sample contained. To quantify the absolute abundance of each unique TCRbeta CDR3 rearrangement, sequence reads were collapsed and filtered. For each sample, productive Simpson clonality was calculated as the square root of Simpson's diversity index across productive rearrangements. TCRdb limited this immuneACCESS table to in-frame rearrangements with V and J called. A share of clones is missing; checked studies link under half to unresolved V genes, and the rest is unexplained. The V and J calls and clone size were taken over from that table, and D and trimming were inferred from the DNA. This sample lists 250,000 to 400,000 clones; 75% to 90% were detected once. 1.5% to 2% of the sample lies in the top ten.

These data come from a study of blood T cell repertoires in COVID-19 (dated by TCRdb to 2020 to 2021). Context from the whole study: Samples from collaborators originated in the United States, Italy and Spain and spanned both the acute and convalescent phases of COVID-19. A freely available public database, intended as a resource for researchers studying the immune response to SARS-CoV-2, is where the repertoires were released. The samples were drawn from two sources: the first 160 participants of the ongoing ImmuneRACE study, and 1,000 to 1,500 subjects contributed by 6 global collaborators. The material from the prospective study consisted of cDNA or gDNA derived from T cells, B-cell-depleted T cells, or PBMCs. HLA class I and class II types, where available, came from metadata supplied by the sample provider rather than from assay-based typing. The dataset comprised deeply sampled blood TCRbeta repertoires from subjects exposed to, actively infected with, or recovered from COVID-19. Nearly every sample came with metadata listing a de-identified subject ID, COVID-19 status, age in years and sex.

V lost 4 bases and J lost 5 bases, and the count of bases not matched to a germline gene is 8. Taken from the germline V gene, the CDR1 and CDR2 loops are SGDLS and YYNGEE. The CDR3 spans 15 residues, from the cysteine through the phenylalanine. Only CDR3 DNA remains: 45 bases, in frame from the first base. Here is what the overall study found, with its caveats: The amount of clinical and demographic metadata varied by source and participant and was provided uncurated.

In the prospective study, participants were 18 to 89 years old, resided in approximately 22 geographic areas of the United States, and were enrolled through a virtual design. Cohort assignment in the prospective study relied on participant-reported clinical history from a screening survey and a study questionnaire. Exposed participants had been in contact with someone with a PCR-confirmed or clinician-diagnosed COVID-19 case within 2 weeks of study entry. In the prospective study, mobile phlebotomists collected whole blood, serum and a nasopharyngeal or oropharyngeal swab from each participant. Over a roughly 2-month period, participants in the prospective study had the option of providing additional blood draws and questionnaires. Before DNA extraction, blood samples from the prospective study were shipped at room temperature or frozen.

The sample comprised PBMCs or T cells enriched from blood (not recorded which). Rearrangement joined TRBV9 to TRBJ2-1, with 8 bases matching TRBD2. The receptor was derived from a woman aged 25 to 39 who had been exposed to COVID-19. The bases are TGTGCCAGCAGCCAAAGACTAGCGAGGAACAATGAGCAGTTCTTC. It translates as CASSQRLARNNEQFF.